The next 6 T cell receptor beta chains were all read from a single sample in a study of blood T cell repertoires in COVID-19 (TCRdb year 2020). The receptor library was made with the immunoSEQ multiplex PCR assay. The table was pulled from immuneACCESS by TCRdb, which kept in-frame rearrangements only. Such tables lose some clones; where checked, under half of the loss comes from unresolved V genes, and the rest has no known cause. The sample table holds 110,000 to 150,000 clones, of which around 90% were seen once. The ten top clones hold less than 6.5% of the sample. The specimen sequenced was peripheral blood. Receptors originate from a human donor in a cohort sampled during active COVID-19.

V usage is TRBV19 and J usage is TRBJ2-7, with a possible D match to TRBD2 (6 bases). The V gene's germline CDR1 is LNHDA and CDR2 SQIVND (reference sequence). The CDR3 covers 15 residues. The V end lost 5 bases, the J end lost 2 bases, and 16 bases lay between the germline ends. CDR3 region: CASSVRAGLTYEQYF. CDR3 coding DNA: TGTGCCAGTAGTGTCAGAGCGGGTCTTACCTACGAGCAGTACTTC.

CDR3 nucleotides: TGTGCCAGCAGTTTTATGCGGGACAATGAGCAGTTCTTC. Amino acids: CASSFMRDNEQFF. The rearrangement joins TRBV27 to TRBJ2-1, with D perhaps TRBD2 (5 bases). The V end lost 3 bases, the J end lost 5 bases, and 8 bases lay between the germline ends. The CDR3 contains 13 residues. Germline CDR1 MNHEY, CDR2 SMNVEV (reference sequence).

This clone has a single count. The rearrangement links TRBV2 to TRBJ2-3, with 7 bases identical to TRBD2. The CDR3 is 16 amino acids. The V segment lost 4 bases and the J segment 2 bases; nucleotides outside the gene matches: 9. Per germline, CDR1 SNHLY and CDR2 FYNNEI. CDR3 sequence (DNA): TGTGCCAGCAGTGCCCCCCGAGCGGGGTACACAGATACGCAGTATTTT. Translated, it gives CASSAPRAGYTDTQYF. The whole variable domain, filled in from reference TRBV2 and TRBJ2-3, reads EPEVTQTPSHQVTQMGQEVILRCVPISNHLYFYWYRQILGQKVEFLVSFYNNEISEKSEIFDDQFSVERPDGSNFTLKIRSTKLEDSAMYFCASSAPRAGYTDTQYFGPGTRLTVL.

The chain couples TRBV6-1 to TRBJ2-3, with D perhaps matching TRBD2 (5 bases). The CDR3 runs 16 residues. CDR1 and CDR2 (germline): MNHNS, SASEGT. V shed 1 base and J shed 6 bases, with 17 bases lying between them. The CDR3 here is CASSEDARPGGDTQYF. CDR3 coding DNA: TGTGCCAGCAGTGAAGACGCACGTCCAGGCGGGGATACGCAGTATTTT.

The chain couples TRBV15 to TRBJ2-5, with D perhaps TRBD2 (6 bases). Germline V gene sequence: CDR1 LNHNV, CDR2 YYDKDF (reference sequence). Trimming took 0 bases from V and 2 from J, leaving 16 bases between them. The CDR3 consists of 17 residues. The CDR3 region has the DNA TGTGCCACCAGCAGAGATAGGGGCGGGGTCCCTCAAGAGACCCAGTACTTC. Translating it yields CATSRDRGGVPQETQYF.

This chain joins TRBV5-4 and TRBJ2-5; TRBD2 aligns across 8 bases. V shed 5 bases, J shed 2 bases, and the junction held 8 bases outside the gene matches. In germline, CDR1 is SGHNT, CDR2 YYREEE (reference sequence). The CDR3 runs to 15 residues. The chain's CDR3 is CASSTGLGGQETQYF. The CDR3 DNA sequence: TGTGCCAGCAGTACGGGACTAGGGGGTCAAGAGACCCAGTACTTC.